The 18 T cell receptor beta chains below come from one sample, sequenced in a study of blood T cell repertoires in COVID-19. Sequencing used immunoSEQ multiplex PCR; TCRdb keeps in-frame clones, though not all of them. The sample consists of 150,000 to 200,000 clones, around 82% of them appearing once. The material sequenced was PBMCs or T cells enriched from blood (not recorded which). All receptors derive from a man aged 35-49 years who had recovered from COVID-19.

This sequence joins TRBV11-3 and TRBJ1-6; D remains ambiguous. The V gene's germline CDR1 is SGHNT and CDR2 YENEEA. The CDR3 loop spans 13 amino acids. Trimming stripped 0 bases from V and 13 bases from J, with 10 bases between. The CDR3 nucleotides read TGTGCCAGCAGCTTAGATCCCGCCGGGCCCCTCCACTTT. It translates to CASSLDPAGPLHF.

The gene calls are TRBV5-1 and TRBJ2-1; 13 nucleotides align to TRBD2. Trimming removed 4 bases from V and 7 bases from J; junction bases left unmatched: 5. The CDR3 has 15 residues. Per the germline V gene, CDR1 is SGHRS and CDR2 is YFSETQ. The CDR3 region is CASSELAGGLNEQFF. In nucleotides, the CDR3 is TGCGCCAGCAGCGAACTAGCGGGGGGGCTTAATGAGCAGTTCTTC.

The chain has TRBV3-1 (or the pseudogene TRBV3-2) and TRBJ2-3; maybe TRBD2 (7 bases). Germline V gene data show CDR1 as LGHDT and CDR2 as YNNKEL (reference sequence). The CDR3 contains 16 residues. The V gene lost 4 bases and the J gene lost 0 bases, with 14 bases spanning the gap. CDR3 nucleotide sequence: TGTGCCAGCAGCCCACGGGGGGCCCATAGCACAGATACGCAGTATTTT. Translation gives CASSPRGAHSTDTQYF.

In its sample, this clone was seen once. The V and J genes are TRBV7-9 and TRBJ2-5; 7 positions agree with TRBD2. V lost 5 bases, J lost 5 bases, and 5 bases stayed unmatched. Germline CDR1 is SEHNR and CDR2 is FQNEAQ (reference sequence). CDR3 length equals 13 residues. The CDR3 DNA reads TGTGCCAGCAGCGGACTAGACCGGGAGACCCAGTACTTC. Translation gives CASSGLDRETQYF.

The V gene is TRBV7-9, the J gene TRBJ2-3, with D perhaps TRBD1 (5 bases). From germline, CDR1 is SEHNR and CDR2 FQNEAQ (reference sequence). The CDR3 totals 16 residues. Trimming shortened V by 3 bases and J by 3 bases, and 16 bases separated the two germline ends. DNA for the CDR3: TGTGCCAGCAGCTTTTATTGGGGCAGTGGAACAGATACGCAGTATTTT. Protein sequence: CASSFYWGSGTDTQYF. The full variable domain, in which reference TRBV7-9 and TRBJ2-3 provide the parts outside the CDR3, is DTGVSQNPRHKITKRGQNVTFRCDPISEHNRLYWYRQTLGQGPEFLTYFQNEAQLEKSRLLSDRFSAERPKGSFSTLEIQRTEQGDSAMYLCASSFYWGSGTDTQYFGPGTRLTVL.

The chain links TRBV30 to TRBJ2-3, with 8 bases matching TRBD1. The CDR3 has 17 residues. The ends lost 3 bases at V and 1 base at J; junction bases unmatched: 12. Germline assignment: CDR1 GTSNPN and CDR2 SVGIG (reference sequence). Here the CDR3 reads CAWRNQARRGRTDTQYF. The CDR3 DNA follows: TGTGCCTGGAGGAATCAGGCCCGCAGGGGGCGCACAGATACGCAGTATTTT. The full variable domain, rest sourced from reference TRBV30 and TRBJ2-3, is SQTIHQWPATLVQPVGSPLSLECTVEGTSNPNLYWYRQAAGRGLQLLFYSVGIGQISSEVPQNLSASRPQDRQFILSSKKLLLSDSGFYLCAWRNQARRGRTDTQYFGPGTRLTVL.

This chain's CDR3 is CASSGRDRGPSSPLHF. DNA of the CDR3: TGTGCCAGTAGTGGACGGGACAGGGGGCCAAGTTCACCCCTCCACTTT. The chain combines TRBV19 with TRBJ1-6; 12 nucleotides agree with TRBD1. The CDR3 runs to 16 residues. After removal of 5 bases from V and 9 bases from J, the junction contained 8 bases not matched to a gene. Germline CDR1 LNHDA, CDR2 SQIVND (reference sequence).

The chain joins TRBV27 to TRBJ1-6; D ambiguous. V was shortened by 4 bases and J by 4 bases, with 5 bases between the two germline ends. CDR3 length equals 13 residues. CDR1 and CDR2 (germline): MNHEY, SMNVEV (reference sequence). CDR3 in amino acids: CASSYQYNSPLHF. The CDR3 bases are TGTGCCAGCAGTTATCAGTATAATTCACCCCTCCACTTT.

The chain employs TRBV4-1 and TRBJ1-4, with D possibly matching TRBD1 (5 bases). The length of the CDR3 is 16 residues. Germline CDR1 and CDR2: MGHRA and YSYEKL. With 1 base removed from V and 8 bases from J, the gap between germline ends came to 17 bases. The CDR3 sequence: CASSQGPGVGGEKLFF. DNA of the CDR3: TGCGCCAGCAGCCAAGGCCCAGGTGTGGGGGGGGAAAAACTGTTTTTT.

The chain combines TRBV10-3 with TRBJ2-5, with 8 bases aligning to TRBD1. CDR1 is ENHRY and CDR2 is SYGVKD in the germline V gene. The V and J ends lost 6 bases and 1 base, in that order; junction bases with no gene match: 4. This CDR3 spans 14 amino acids. The CDR3 coding sequence is TGTGCCATCAGCCATGGGACAGGCCAAGAGACCCAGTACTTC. Protein sequence: CAISHGTGQETQYF.

The chain uses TRBV28 and TRBJ1-2, with D possibly being TRBD1 (5 bases). V gave up 3 bases and J gave up 4 bases, with 9 bases separating them. The CDR3 extends over 13 amino acids. Looked up from germline, CDR1 is MDHEN and CDR2 is SYDVKM. CDR3 in DNA: TGTGCCAGCAGTTTGGGGCAGATCTATGGCTACACCTTC. This encodes CASSLGQIYGYTF.

The rearrangement links TRBV14 to TRBJ1-2; tentative D call: TRBD1 (6 bases). CDR3 length: 15 residues. Germline loops: CDR1 SGHDN, CDR2 FVKESK. V was cut by 1 base and J by 3 bases, with 12 bases left in between. The CDR3 DNA sequence: TGTGCCAGCAGCCAAGGGGTCAGGGGAGACTATGGCTACACCTTC. This encodes CASSQGVRGDYGYTF.

This clone was counted once. The chain has TRBV5-6 and TRBJ2-1; D is possibly TRBD2 (6 bases). Germline V gene sequence: CDR1 SGHDT, CDR2 YYEEEE. Trimming removed 0 bases from V and 5 bases from J, with 12 bases in between. The CDR3 spans 15 residues. As DNA, the CDR3 is TGTGCCAGCAGCTTGGGAGTAGCGGTGAACAATGAGCAGTTCTTC. Translated: CASSLGVAVNNEQFF.

CDR3 loop: CASSREGIDSGELFF. In nucleotides, the CDR3 is TGTGCCAGTAGTAGGGAGGGAATAGACTCCGGGGAGCTGTTTTTT. V gene TRBV19 combines with J gene TRBJ2-2; TRBD2 agrees at 7 bases. V dropped 4 bases and J dropped 6; count of bases not matched to a gene: 8. This CDR3 has 15 residues. The germline V gene encodes CDR1 LNHDA and CDR2 SQIVND (reference sequence).

The chain recombines TRBV24-1 with TRBJ2-3; a possible D gene is TRBD2 (5 bases). V dropped 3 bases and J dropped 6 bases, with 12 bases sitting between them. Germline V gene data show CDR1 as KGHDR and CDR2 as SFDVKD. The CDR3 runs to 14 residues. CDR3 in amino acids: CATSDSTSVDTQYF. CDR3 nucleotides: TGTGCCACCAGTGATAGCACTAGTGTGGATACGCAGTATTTT.

The CDR3 sequence: CASSYSFMAGTGELFF. The DNA for the CDR3 is TGTGCCAGCAGTTACTCCTTTATGGCGGGGACCGGGGAGCTGTTTTTT. This chain joins TRBV6-5 and TRBJ2-2, with D maybe TRBD2 (6 bases). The V gene's germline CDR1 is MNHEY and CDR2 SVGAGI. Trimming removed 0 bases from V and 5 bases from J, with 13 bases in between. This CDR3 is 16 amino acids long.

The chain links TRBV27 to TRBJ2-3; D possibly corresponds to TRBD2 (5 bases). The CDR3 consists of 14 residues. V lost 6 bases and J lost 1, with 11 bases in between. CDR1 and CDR2 (germline): MNHEY, SMNVEV (reference sequence). DNA for the CDR3: TGTGCCAGCAGCCTCTTCGGGGGCACAGATACGCAGTATTTT. Translating it yields CASSLFGGTDTQYF.

The rearrangement links TRBV7-8 to TRBJ1-1; D remains ambiguous. The germline CDR1 and CDR2 sequences are SGHVS and FQNEAQ. CDR3 length: 14 amino acids. Trimming took off 1 base at V and 3 bases at J, with 9 bases between the two ends. CDR3 in amino acids: CASSLVRGYTEAFF. CDR3 sequence (DNA): TGTGCCAGCAGCTTAGTAAGAGGTTACACTGAAGCTTTCTTT.